This TCR beta chain was sequenced during a study of T cells in Graves' hyperthyroidism and ophthalmopathy. From RNA transcripts, TCR beta CDR3 regions were amplified. The primer set for the first-round RT-PCR of the TCR CDR3 was HTBI. Each CDR3 protein is one row after TCRdb ran MiXCR on the multiplex PCR reads. This sample yields fewer than 350,000 distinct CDR3 sequences, of which around a fifth are seen a single time; 50% belongs to the top ten. Specimen: blood. The receptor was isolated from a woman aged 45-60 years with Graves' hyperthyroidism.

The CDR3 DNA reads TGTGCCAGCAGTACCCACGCGGGACAGGCCTCGGGGTCACCCCTCCACTTT. Translation: CASSTHAGQASGSPLHF. The chain is built from TRBV7-9 and TRBJ1-6; 8 bases line up with TRBD1. J lost 10 bases, V lost 6 bases, and 17 bases had no gene match. This CDR3 has 17 residues. From germline, CDR1 is SEHNR and CDR2 FQNEAQ (reference sequence).